A single TCR beta chain is shown here with its context. Looked up from germline, CDR1 is MDHEN and CDR2 is SYDVKM. The CDR3 has 12 residues. V was shortened by 1 base and J by 5 bases, with 5 bases between the two germline ends. The sample originates from a study of blood T cell repertoires in COVID-19. For the study at large: The United States, Italy and Spain supplied acute and convalescent COVID-19 samples. The cDNA or gDNA used as material had been derived from T cells, B-cell-depleted T cells, or PBMCs.

Original data processing: Reference gene primer amplification yielded estimated nucleated cell counts. Sequenced by immunoSEQ multiplex PCR; TCRdb stores in-frame clones only, minus some. For V, J and clone size, that table is used; D and trimming come from the DNA. The top ten hold under 0.75% of the sample, which has 150,000 to 160,000 clones, roughly 80% seen once. V and J are TRBV28 and TRBJ1-2, with D unclear. The sequence derives from a man in his 60s with acute or convalescent COVID-19. The sample taken for sequencing was peripheral blood. The CDR3 protein is CASSLYGYGYTF. The CDR3 DNA is TGTGCCAGCAGTTTATACGGGTATGGCTACACCTTC.